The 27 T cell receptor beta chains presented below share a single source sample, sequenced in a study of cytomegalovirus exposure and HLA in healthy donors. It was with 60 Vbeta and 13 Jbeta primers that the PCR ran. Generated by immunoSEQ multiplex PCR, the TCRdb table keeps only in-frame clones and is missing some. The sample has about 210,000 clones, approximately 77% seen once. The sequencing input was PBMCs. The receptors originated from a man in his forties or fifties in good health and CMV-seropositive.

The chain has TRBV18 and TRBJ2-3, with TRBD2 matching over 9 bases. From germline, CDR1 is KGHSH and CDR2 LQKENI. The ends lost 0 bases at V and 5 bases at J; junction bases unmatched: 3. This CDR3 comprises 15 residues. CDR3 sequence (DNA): TGTGCCAGCTCACCACCTAGCGGGAGAGAAGATACGCAGTATTTT. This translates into CASSPPSGREDTQYF.

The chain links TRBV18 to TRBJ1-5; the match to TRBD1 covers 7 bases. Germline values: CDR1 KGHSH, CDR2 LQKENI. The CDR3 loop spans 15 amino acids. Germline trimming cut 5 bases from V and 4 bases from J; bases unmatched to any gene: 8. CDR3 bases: TGTGCCAGCTCAACAGGACAGGCGGGAAATCAGCCCCAGCATTTT. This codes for CASSTGQAGNQPQHF.

The CDR3 DNA reads TGTGCCAGCAGTTCCGAGGGGGCGAACACCGGGGAGCTGTTTTTT. Residues: CASSSEGANTGELFF. The chain has TRBV6-1 and TRBJ2-2; D perhaps matches TRBD1 (6 bases). Trimming removed 5 bases at V and 0 bases at J, with 10 bases between. The CDR3 has 15 amino acids. Per germline, CDR1 MNHNS and CDR2 SASEGT.

As DNA, the CDR3 is TGTGCCAGCAGTTTATCAGGGGGCGGCGAAGCTTTCTTT. Its protein product is CASSLSGGGEAFF. The rearrangement links TRBV28 to TRBJ1-1; 8 nucleotides match TRBD1. The ends lost 1 base at V and 8 bases at J; junction bases unmatched: 3. The CDR3 contains 13 residues. The germline CDR1 and CDR2 sequences are MDHEN and SYDVKM. The whole variable domain, remainder taken from reference TRBV28 and TRBJ1-1, is DVKVTQSSRYLVKRTGEKVFLECVQDMDHENMFWYRQDPGLGLRLIYFSYDVKMKEKGDIPEGYSVSREKKERFSLILESASTNQTSMYLCASSLSGGGEAFFGQGTRLTVV.

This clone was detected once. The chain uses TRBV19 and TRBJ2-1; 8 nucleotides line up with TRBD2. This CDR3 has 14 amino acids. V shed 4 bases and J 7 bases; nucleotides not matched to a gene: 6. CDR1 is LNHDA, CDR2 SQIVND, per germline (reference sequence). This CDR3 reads CASSRLASRNEQFF. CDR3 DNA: TGTGCCAGTAGTAGACTAGCGTCTAGGAATGAGCAGTTCTTC.

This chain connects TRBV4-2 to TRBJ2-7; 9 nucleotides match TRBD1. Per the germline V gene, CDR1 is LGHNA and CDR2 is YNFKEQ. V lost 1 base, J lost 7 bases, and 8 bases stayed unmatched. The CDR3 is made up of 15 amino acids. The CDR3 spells CASSQGNRGRKEQYF. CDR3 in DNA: TGTGCCAGCAGCCAAGGGAACAGGGGGCGAAAAGAGCAGTACTTC.

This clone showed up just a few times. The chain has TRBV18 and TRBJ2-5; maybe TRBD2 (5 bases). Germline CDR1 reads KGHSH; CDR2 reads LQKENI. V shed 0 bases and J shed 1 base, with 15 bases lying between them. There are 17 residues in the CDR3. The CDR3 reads CASSPPTGIVGQETQYF. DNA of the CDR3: TGTGCCAGCTCACCACCGACGGGAATAGTTGGCCAAGAGACCCAGTACTTC.

The CDR3 reads CASSLGGGTGNTGELFF. CDR3 in DNA: TGTGCCAGCAGCTTAGGTGGCGGGACAGGGAACACCGGGGAGCTGTTTTTT. The genes are TRBV11-2 and TRBJ2-2; 8 bases are a match to TRBD1. In germline, CDR1 is SGHAT, CDR2 FQNNGV. V was clipped by 1 base and J by 1 base; unmatched bases: 5. This CDR3 is 17 amino acids long.

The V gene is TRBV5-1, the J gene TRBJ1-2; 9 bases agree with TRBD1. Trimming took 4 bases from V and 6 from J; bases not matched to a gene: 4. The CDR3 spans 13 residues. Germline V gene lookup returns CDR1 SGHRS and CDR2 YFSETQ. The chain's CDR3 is CASSDTGGNGYTF. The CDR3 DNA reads TGCGCCAGCAGCGATACAGGGGGCAATGGCTACACCTTC.

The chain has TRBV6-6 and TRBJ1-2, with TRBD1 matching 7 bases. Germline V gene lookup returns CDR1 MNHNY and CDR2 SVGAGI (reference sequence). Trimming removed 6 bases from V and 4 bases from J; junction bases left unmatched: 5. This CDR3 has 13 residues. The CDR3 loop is CASSPGQLYGYTF. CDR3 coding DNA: TGTGCCAGCAGCCCGGGACAGCTCTATGGCTACACCTTC.

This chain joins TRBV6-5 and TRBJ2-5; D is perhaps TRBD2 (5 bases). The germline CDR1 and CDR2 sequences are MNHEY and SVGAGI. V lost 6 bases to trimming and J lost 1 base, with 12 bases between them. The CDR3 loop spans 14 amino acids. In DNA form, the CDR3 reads TGTGCCAGCAGCCCTTCGAGGGCCCAAGAGACCCAGTACTTC. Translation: CASSPSRAQETQYF.

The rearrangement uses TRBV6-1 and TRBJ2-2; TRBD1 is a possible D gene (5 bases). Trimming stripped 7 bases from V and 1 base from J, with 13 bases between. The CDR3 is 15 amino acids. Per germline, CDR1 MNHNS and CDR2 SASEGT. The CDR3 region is CASNRRSGNTGELFF. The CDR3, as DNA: TGTGCCAGCAACAGGAGATCGGGGAACACCGGGGAGCTGTTTTTT.

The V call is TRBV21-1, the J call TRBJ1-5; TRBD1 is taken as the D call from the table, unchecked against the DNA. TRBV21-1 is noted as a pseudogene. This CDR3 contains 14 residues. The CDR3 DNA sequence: TGTGCCAGCACTGGAGACAGGGGCGGCCAGCCCCAGCATTTT. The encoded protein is CASTGDRGGQPQHF.

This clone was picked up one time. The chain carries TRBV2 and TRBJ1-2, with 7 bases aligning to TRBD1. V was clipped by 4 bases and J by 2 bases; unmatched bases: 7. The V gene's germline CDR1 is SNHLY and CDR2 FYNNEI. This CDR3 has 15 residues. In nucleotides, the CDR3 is TGTGCCAGCAGTGGTAACAGGGGACTCAACTATGGCTACACCTTC. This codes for CASSGNRGLNYGYTF.

DNA for the CDR3: TGTGCCAGCAGCCAGATAGCGGGGCAGGTGGATACGCAGTATTTT. This encodes CASSQIAGQVDTQYF. The V gene is TRBV14, the J gene TRBJ2-3; 8 bases match TRBD2. The CDR3 is made up of 15 amino acids. Trimming cost V 3 bases and J 6 bases; bases outside gene matches: 8. Germline V gene data show CDR1 as SGHDN and CDR2 as FVKESK. Together with reference TRBV14 and TRBJ2-3, the CDR3 gives the full variable domain: EAGVTQFPSHSVIEKGQTVTLRCDPISGHDNLYWYRRVMGKEIKFLLHFVKESKQDESGMPNNRFLAERTGGTYSTLKVQPAELEDSGVYFCASSQIAGQVDTQYFGPGTRLTVL.

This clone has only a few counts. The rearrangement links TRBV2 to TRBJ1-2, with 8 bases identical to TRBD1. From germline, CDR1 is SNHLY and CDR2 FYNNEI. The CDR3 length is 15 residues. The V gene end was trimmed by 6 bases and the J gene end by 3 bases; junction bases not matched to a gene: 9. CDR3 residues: CASRPQGAWDYGYTF. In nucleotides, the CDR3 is TGTGCCAGCAGGCCGCAGGGGGCATGGGACTATGGCTACACCTTC.

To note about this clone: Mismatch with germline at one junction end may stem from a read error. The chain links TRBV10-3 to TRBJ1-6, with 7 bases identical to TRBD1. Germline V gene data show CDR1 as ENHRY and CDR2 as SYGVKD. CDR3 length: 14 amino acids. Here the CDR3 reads CASSEGQYNSPLHF. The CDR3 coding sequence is TGTGCCAGCAGTGAGGGACAGTATAATTCACCCCTCCACTTT.

The CDR3: CASSSGTSGTYEQYF. For the CDR3, the DNA is TGTGCCAGCAGTTCCGGGACTAGCGGTACCTACGAGCAGTACTTC. V usage is TRBV6-5 and J usage is TRBJ2-7; 11 nucleotides line up with TRBD2. The germline CDR1 and CDR2 sequences are MNHEY and SVGAGI. The CDR3 length is 15 residues. V shed 4 bases, J shed 2 bases, and the junction held 4 bases outside the gene matches.

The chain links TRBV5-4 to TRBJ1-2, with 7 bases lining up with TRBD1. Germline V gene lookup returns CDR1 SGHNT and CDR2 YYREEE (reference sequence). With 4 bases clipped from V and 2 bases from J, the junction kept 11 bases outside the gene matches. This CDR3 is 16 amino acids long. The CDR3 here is CASSPGGGGENYGYTF. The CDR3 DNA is TGTGCCAGCAGCCCCGGTGGAGGGGGCGAGAACTATGGCTACACCTTC.

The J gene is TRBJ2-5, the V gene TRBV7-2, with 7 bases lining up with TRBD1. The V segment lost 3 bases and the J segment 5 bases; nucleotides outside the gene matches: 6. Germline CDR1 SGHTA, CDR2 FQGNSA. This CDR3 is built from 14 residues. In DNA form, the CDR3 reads TGTGCCAGCAGCTTTGGCAGCAGGGGGGAGACCCAGTACTTC. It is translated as CASSFGSRGETQYF.

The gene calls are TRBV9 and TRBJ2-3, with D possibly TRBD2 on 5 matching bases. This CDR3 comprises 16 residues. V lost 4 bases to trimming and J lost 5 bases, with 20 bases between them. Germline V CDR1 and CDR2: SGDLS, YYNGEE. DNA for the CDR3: TGTGCCAGCAGCCCCTTCGGGTGGAGTGGGAGAGATACGCAGTATTTT. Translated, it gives CASSPFGWSGRDTQYF.

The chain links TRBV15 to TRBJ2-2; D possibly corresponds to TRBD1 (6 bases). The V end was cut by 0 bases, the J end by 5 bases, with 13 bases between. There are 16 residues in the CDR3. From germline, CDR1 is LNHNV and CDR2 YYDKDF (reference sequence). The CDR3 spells CATSRDPGAPTGELFF. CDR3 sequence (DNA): TGTGCCACCAGCAGAGATCCAGGGGCGCCGACCGGGGAGCTGTTTTTT.

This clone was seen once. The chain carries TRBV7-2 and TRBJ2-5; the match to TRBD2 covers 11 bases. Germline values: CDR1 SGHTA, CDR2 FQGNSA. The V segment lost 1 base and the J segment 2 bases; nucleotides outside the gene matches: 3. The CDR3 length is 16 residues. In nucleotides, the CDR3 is TGTGCCAGCAGCTTAGTCCCTAGCGGGAGGCAAGAGACCCAGTACTTC. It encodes CASSLVPSGRQETQYF.

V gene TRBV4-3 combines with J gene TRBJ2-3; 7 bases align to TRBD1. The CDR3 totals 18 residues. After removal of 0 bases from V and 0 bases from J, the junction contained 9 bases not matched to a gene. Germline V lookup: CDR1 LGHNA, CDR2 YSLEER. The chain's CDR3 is CASSQERGTAASTDTQYF. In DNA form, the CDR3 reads TGCGCCAGCAGCCAAGAACGAGGGACAGCCGCTAGCACAGATACGCAGTATTTT.

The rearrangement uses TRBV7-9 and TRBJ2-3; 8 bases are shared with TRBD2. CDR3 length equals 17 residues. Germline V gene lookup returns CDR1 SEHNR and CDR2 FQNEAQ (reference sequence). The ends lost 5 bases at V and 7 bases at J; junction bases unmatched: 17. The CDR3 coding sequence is TGTGCCAGCAGCACCCGGCCGGGTAGCGGGAAGGCGTATACGCAGTATTTT. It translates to CASSTRPGSGKAYTQYF. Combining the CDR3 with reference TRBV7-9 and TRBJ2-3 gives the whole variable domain DTGVSQNPRHKITKRGQNVTFRCDPISEHNRLYWYRQTLGQGPEFLTYFQNEAQLEKSRLLSDRFSAERPKGSFSTLEIQRTEQGDSAMYLCASSTRPGSGKAYTQYFGPGTRLTVL.

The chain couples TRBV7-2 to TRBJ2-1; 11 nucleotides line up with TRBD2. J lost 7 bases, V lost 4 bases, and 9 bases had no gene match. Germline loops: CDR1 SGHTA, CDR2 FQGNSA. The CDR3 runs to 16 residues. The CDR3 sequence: CASSYLAGGPTNEQFF. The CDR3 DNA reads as TGTGCCAGCAGCTACTTAGCGGGAGGGCCGACGAATGAGCAGTTCTTC.

In DNA form, the CDR3 reads TGTGCCAGCAGCCAAGGGAGGTCGAAGATTCAAGAGACCCAGTACTTC. This codes for CASSQGRSKIQETQYF. The chain couples TRBV4-2 to TRBJ2-5; D may be TRBD2 (5 bases). Germline CDR1 is LGHNA and CDR2 is YNFKEQ. This CDR3 comprises 16 residues. V was pared by 1 base and J by 2 bases, with 14 bases between.